Sequencing of this T cell receptor (beta chain) was carried out in a study of T cell responses to AZD1222 COVID-19 vaccine. Study at large: Recipients boosted at about 4 weeks or about 12 weeks are pooled. Study-wide findings and caveats: With two AZD1222 doses given, Spike-specific TCR breadth and depth both rose. Only six individuals given AZD1222 were seropositive at baseline. Researchers report vaccine-associated CD4 TCRs spanning spike, with dominance at 160-218 and 743-854.

V was cut by 0 bases and J by 0 bases, with 7 bases left in between. CDR3 length: 15 amino acids. Germline assignment: CDR1 SGHRS and CDR2 YFSETQ. The table came from immunoSEQ multiplex PCR; TCRdb's copy has only in-frame clones and leaves some out. Among 150,000 or so clones listed, about 90% were seen once. As to this clone: Its specificity is not known.

The sequenced sample was peripheral blood, obtained on day 0 of AZD1222 vaccination. This receptor was identified in an adult in good health. The gene calls are TRBV5-1 and TRBJ1-5; D gene uncertain. This chain's CDR3 is CASSLGGYSNQPQHF. In DNA, the CDR3 is TGCGCCAGCAGCTTGGGCGGCTATAGCAATCAGCCCCAGCATTTT.